The 27 T cell receptor beta chains below were found in one sample sequenced in a study of post-analysis software for immune sequencing data. Points from the study as a whole: Relative to controls, patients had five TRBV segments at higher frequency, with TRBV5-6, TRBV5-1 and TRBV20-1 among these.

cDNA libraries for TCR beta contained unique molecular identifiers. TCRdb re-called the PCR reads through MiXCR, storing one row per CDR3 protein. The data hold 600,000 to 750,000 distinct CDR3 sequences, with around 60% observed a single time. Their recognized antigens are unknown. Specimen: blood. The receptors come from a girl aged 2-9 years with multiple sclerosis.

This sequence joins TRBV27 and TRBJ1-2; TRBD1 might be the D (6 bases). The CDR3 length is 15 residues. From germline, CDR1 is MNHEY and CDR2 SMNVEV (reference sequence). V lost 0 bases, J lost 3 bases, and 11 bases lay in between. CDR3 sequence reads: CASSLSQGTYYGYTF. DNA for the CDR3: TGTGCCAGCAGTTTATCCCAGGGGACCTACTATGGCTACACCTTC.

The chain combines TRBV29-1 with TRBJ2-1; D unclear. Trimming removed 5 bases at V and 6 bases at J, with 20 bases between. CDR3 length: 15 amino acids. The germline V gene encodes CDR1 SQVTM and CDR2 ANQGSEA. CDR3 protein: CSVYTVHQTTNEQFF. In DNA form, the CDR3 reads TGCAGCGTTTATACAGTCCACCAGACCACCAATGAGCAGTTCTTC.

This clonotype was seen many times. The chain is built from TRBV12-3 or TRBV12-4 and TRBJ2-3; a possible D gene is TRBD2 (5 bases). The CDR3 is made up of 12 amino acids. The V end lost 6 bases, the J end lost 4 bases, and 8 bases lay between the germline ends. CDR3 loop: CASSFGADTQYF. CDR3 sequence (DNA): TGTGCCAGCAGCTTCGGGGCAGATACGCAGTATTTT.

The chain links TRBV10-3 to TRBJ1-5; D possibly corresponds to TRBD1 (5 bases). Trimming removed 0 bases from V and 5 bases from J, with 11 bases in between. CDR3 length: 15 residues. Germline CDR1 is ENHRY and CDR2 is SYGVKD. The CDR3 region has the DNA TGTGCCATCAGTGAGTCACAGGAGCAAGATCAGCCCCAGCATTTT. It encodes CAISESQEQDQPQHF.

The chain links TRBV5-1 to TRBJ2-1; 13 positions agree with TRBD2. Germline V lookup: CDR1 SGHRS, CDR2 YFSETQ. J was trimmed by 0 bases and V by 0 bases; bases with no gene match: 6. The CDR3 runs 19 residues. The CDR3, as DNA: TGCGCCAGCAGCTTGGCCCTAACTAGCGGGAGGGCCTCCTACAATGAGCAGTTCTTC. Its protein product is CASSLALTSGRASYNEQFF.

V is TRBV14 and J is TRBJ2-3; D may match TRBD1 or TRBD2 (5 bases each). V lost 11 bases to trimming and J lost 3 bases, with 18 bases between them. The germline gives CDR1 SGHDN, CDR2 FVKESK. This CDR3 is 14 amino acids long. CDR3 region: CAFRVNGGTDTQYF. The CDR3 nucleotides read TGTGCCTTCCGGGTCAATGGGGGAACAGATACGCAGTATTTT.

The J gene is TRBJ1-1, the V gene TRBV29-1; perhaps TRBD1 as D (6 bases). V lost 3 bases, J lost 0 bases, and 20 bases lay in between. The CDR3 is 17 amino acids. Germline lookup yields CDR1 SQVTM and CDR2 ANQGSEA. As DNA, the CDR3 is TGCAGCGTTGACGCTCCGACAGGTGGTATAATGAACACTGAAGCTTTCTTT. This translates into CSVDAPTGGIMNTEAFF.

The CDR3 protein is CASSQDLSGIGGLFF. CDR3 nucleotide sequence: TGCGCCAGCAGCCAAGATCTGTCGGGAATAGGGGGACTGTTTTTT. The chain recombines TRBV4-3 with TRBJ1-4; D is perhaps TRBD1 (6 bases). Germline-derived CDR1 and CDR2 are LGHNA and YSLEER. The CDR3 contains 15 residues. Trimming removed 0 bases from V and 13 bases from J, with 18 bases in between.

This chain uses TRBV4-1 with TRBJ2-1, with a tentative D call TRBD2 (6 bases). The CDR3 extends over 14 amino acids. The germline V and J ends were trimmed by 2 bases and 9 bases, with 14 bases remaining between them. Germline V gene sequence: CDR1 MGHRA, CDR2 YSYEKL. In DNA, the CDR3 is TGCGCCAGCAGCCAACGATCCGGGGAGGTTGAGCAGTTCTTC. The encoded protein is CASSQRSGEVEQFF.

Of note for this clonotype: One junction end does not reproduce the germline sequence, and a read error may be involved. This chain connects TRBV5-1 to TRBJ1-2; TRBD1 agrees at 7 bases. CDR3 length: 16 amino acids. CDR1 is SGHRS and CDR2 is YFSETQ in the germline V gene. The CDR3 region is CASSMNTIRDSYDYTF. The CDR3 region has the DNA TGCGCCAGCAGCATGAACACAATCCGGGACAGCTATGACTACACCTTC.

The chain recombines TRBV7-2 with TRBJ1-5, with TRBD1 identical over 7 bases. Germline assignment: CDR1 SGHTA and CDR2 FQGNSA. CDR3 length equals 14 residues. Trimming cost V 5 bases and J 4 bases; bases outside gene matches: 5. CDR3 amino acids: CASSLRGMNQPQHF. Here the CDR3 DNA reads TGTGCCAGCAGCCTCAGGGGGATGAATCAGCCCCAGCATTTT.

The chain uses TRBV5-5 and TRBJ1-2, with D tentatively TRBD1 (6 bases). The V end lost 5 bases, the J end lost 8 bases, and 22 bases lay between the germline ends. Germline V gives CDR1 SGHKS, CDR2 YYEKEE (reference sequence). The CDR3 spans 15 residues. CDR3 in amino acids: CASSADSTLMWGYTF. The CDR3 DNA reads TGTGCCAGCAGTGCGGACAGCACCCTAATGTGGGGCTACACCTTC. The variable domain in full, completed from reference TRBV5-5 and TRBJ1-2, reads DAGVTQSPTHLIKTRGQQVTLRCSPISGHKSVSWYQQVLGQGPQFIFQYYEKEERGRGNFPDRFSARQFPNYSSELNVNALLLGDSALYLCASSADSTLMWGYTFGSGTRLTVV.

The rearrangement joins TRBV4-1 to TRBJ2-3; 7 bases agree with TRBD2. Germline-derived CDR1 and CDR2 are MGHRA and YSYEKL. V trimming: 1 base; J trimming: 3 bases; junction bases outside the gene matches: 4. This CDR3 has 15 residues. The DNA of the CDR3 is TGCGCCAGCAGCCAAGGGACTAGATCTACAGATACGCAGTATTTT. Protein product: CASSQGTRSTDTQYF.

This clonotype was picked up a small number of times. The chain links TRBV12-3 or TRBV12-4 to TRBJ1-1; no definite D call. This CDR3 region has 12 residues. V dropped 6 bases and J dropped 1 base, with 6 bases sitting between them. The CDR3 reads CASSLKNTEAFF. CDR3 DNA sequence: TGTGCCAGCAGCCTTAAGAACACTGAAGCTTTCTTT.

V and J are TRBV6-2 or TRBV6-3 and TRBJ1-2; D is unresolved. In germline, CDR1 is MNHEY, CDR2 SVGEGT. The CDR3 consists of 15 residues. With 4 bases removed from V and 8 bases from J, the gap between germline ends came to 20 bases. The CDR3 DNA reads as TGTGCCAGCAGTTGGCCCGGGAGCCTCCCCTGGGGCTACACCTTC. Protein product: CASSWPGSLPWGYTF.

This clonotype occurred a few times. The chain combines TRBV29-1 with TRBJ2-3; a weak D match, TRBD1 (6 bases). The CDR3 runs 14 residues. Germline V gene lookup returns CDR1 SQVTM and CDR2 ANQGSEA. Trimming pared 6 bases from V and 1 base from J, leaving 14 bases between. The CDR3 spells CSVDPRQGTDTQYF. In DNA, the CDR3 is TGCAGCGTCGACCCACGACAGGGCACAGATACGCAGTATTTT.

The chain combines TRBV20-1 with TRBJ2-6; D ambiguous. Per the germline V gene, CDR1 is DFQATT and CDR2 is SNEGSKA (reference sequence). V lost 1 base and J lost 3, with 4 bases in between. CDR3 length: 13 residues. In DNA, the CDR3 is TGCAGTGCTAGAGTCGGTGGGGCCAACGTCCTGACTTTC. It encodes CSARVGGANVLTF.

The genes are TRBV20-1 and TRBJ2-5, with 9 nucleotides matching TRBD2. Germline lookup yields CDR1 DFQATT and CDR2 SNEGSKA (reference sequence). V dropped 0 bases and J dropped 1; count of bases not matched to a gene: 3. This CDR3 has 15 residues. In DNA form, the CDR3 reads TGCAGTGCTAGAGAGGCGACTAGCGGCCAAGAGACCCAGTACTTC. Residues: CSAREATSGQETQYF.

The chain employs TRBV11-1 and TRBJ2-1; 8 bases align to TRBD1. This CDR3 contains 13 residues. The V segment lost 6 bases and the J segment 9 bases; nucleotides outside the gene matches: 7. Germline CDR1 SGHAT, CDR2 FQDESV (reference sequence). The CDR3 coding sequence is TGTGCCAGCAGTAGAGACAGGGGAAGTGAGCAGTTCTTC. It is translated as CASSRDRGSEQFF.

The chain links TRBV20-1 to TRBJ2-7, with D possibly matching TRBD2 (5 bases). The germline CDR1 and CDR2 sequences are DFQATT and SNEGSKA (reference sequence). V was pared by 2 bases and J by 3 bases, with 11 bases between. This CDR3 comprises 13 residues. CDR3 sequence (DNA): TGCAGTGCTAGATTTGCGGGCATCTACGAGCAGTACTTC. Amino acids: CSARFAGIYEQYF.

The rearrangement links TRBV5-1 to TRBJ2-3; unclear D gene. V was trimmed by 0 bases and J by 5 bases, leaving 10 bases between them. CDR1 is SGHRS and CDR2 is YFSETQ in the germline V gene. The CDR3 totals 14 residues. The CDR3 here is CASSLGRAEDTQYF. The CDR3 bases are TGCGCCAGCAGCTTGGGGAGAGCAGAAGATACGCAGTATTTT.

The CDR3 DNA reads TGTGCCAGCAGCCACCGGGTCCTACCTGCCAATGAGCAGTTCTTC. This encodes CASSHRVLPANEQFF. The chain uses TRBV9 and TRBJ2-1, with D unclear. Trimming shortened V by 4 bases and J by 6 bases, and 17 bases separated the two germline ends. CDR1 is SGDLS and CDR2 is YYNGEE in the germline V gene. The CDR3 contains 15 residues.

The chain combines TRBV20-1 with TRBJ1-5, with a weak D call TRBD1 (5 bases). V was pared by 6 bases and J by 7 bases, with 16 bases between. The CDR3 totals 13 residues. Germline V CDR1 and CDR2: DFQATT, SNEGSKA (reference sequence). The chain's CDR3 is CSAPTELGQPQHF. The CDR3 bases are TGCAGTGCCCCGACAGAACTAGGACAGCCCCAGCATTTT.

This rearrangement joins TRBV4-1 to TRBJ1-2; 7 nucleotides align to TRBD1. J lost 7 bases, V lost 0 bases, and 8 bases had no gene match. This CDR3 has 15 residues. CDR1 is MGHRA, CDR2 YSYEKL, per germline. The CDR3 bases are TGCGCCAGCAGCCAAGATATGACAGGGCCGTTTGGCTACACCTTC. This sequence encodes CASSQDMTGPFGYTF.

This clonotype has more than one count but fewer than ten. The chain recombines TRBV27 with TRBJ2-2, with D uncertain. V lost 4 bases and J lost 1, with 7 bases in between. This CDR3 comprises 14 residues. From germline, CDR1 is MNHEY and CDR2 SMNVEV (reference sequence). The CDR3 here is CASSSQWNTGELFF. DNA for the CDR3: TGTGCCAGCAGTTCACAGTGGAACACCGGGGAGCTGTTTTTT.

This clonotype was counted only a few times. The genes are TRBV10-1 and TRBJ2-5; the match to TRBD2 covers 11 bases. The assigned J gene may be wrong: the sequence end matches TRBJ2-7 better. The CDR3 spans 14 residues. The germline V gene has CDR1 WNHNN and CDR2 SYGVQD (reference sequence). In nucleotides, the CDR3 is TGCGCCAGCAGTGAAGGACTAGCGGGTCGCGAGCAGTACTTC. This codes for CASSEGLAGREQYF.

DNA for the CDR3: TGTGCCAGCAGTACCCGACAGGGTCCGAACGAGCAGTACTTC. This gives the protein CASSTRQGPNEQYF. The chain has TRBV6-2 or TRBV6-3 and TRBJ2-7; TRBD1 matches 7 bases. V dropped 5 bases and J dropped 5; count of bases not matched to a gene: 9. The germline V gene has CDR1 MNHEY and CDR2 SVGEGT. The CDR3 is 14 residues long.